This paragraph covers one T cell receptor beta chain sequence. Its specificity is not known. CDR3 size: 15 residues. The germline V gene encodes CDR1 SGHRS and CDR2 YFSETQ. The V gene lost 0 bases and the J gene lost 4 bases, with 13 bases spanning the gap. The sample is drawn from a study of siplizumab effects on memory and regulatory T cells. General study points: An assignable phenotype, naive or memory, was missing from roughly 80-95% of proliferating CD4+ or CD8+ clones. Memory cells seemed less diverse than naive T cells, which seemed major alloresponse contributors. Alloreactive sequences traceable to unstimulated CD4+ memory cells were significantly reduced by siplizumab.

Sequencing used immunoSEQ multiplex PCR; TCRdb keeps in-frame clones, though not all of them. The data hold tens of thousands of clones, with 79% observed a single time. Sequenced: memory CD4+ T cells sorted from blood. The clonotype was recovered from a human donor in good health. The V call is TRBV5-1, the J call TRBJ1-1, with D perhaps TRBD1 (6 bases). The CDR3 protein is CASSLARGVGTEAFF. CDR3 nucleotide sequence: TGCGCCAGCAGCTTGGCAAGGGGGGTGGGCACTGAAGCTTTCTTT.